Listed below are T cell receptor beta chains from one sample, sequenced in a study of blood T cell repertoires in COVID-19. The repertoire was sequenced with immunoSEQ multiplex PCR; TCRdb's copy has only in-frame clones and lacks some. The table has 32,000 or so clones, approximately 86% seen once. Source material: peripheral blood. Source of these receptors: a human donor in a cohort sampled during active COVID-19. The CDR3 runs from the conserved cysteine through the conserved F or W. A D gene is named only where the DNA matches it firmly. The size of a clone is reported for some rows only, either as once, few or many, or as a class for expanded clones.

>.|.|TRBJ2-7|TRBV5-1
TGCGCCAGCAGCTTGGGTAGCGGTACCTACGAGCAGTACTTC
CASSLGSGTYEQYF
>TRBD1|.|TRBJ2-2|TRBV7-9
TGTGCCAGCAGCGTCAACAGGGGTGGCCCACAGGGGACCGGGGAGCTGTTTTTT
CASSVNRGGPQGTGELFF
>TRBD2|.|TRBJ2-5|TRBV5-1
TGCGCCAGCAGCTTGGGACGGCTCCTAGCGGGACAAGAGACCCAGTACTTC
CASSLGRLLAGQETQYF
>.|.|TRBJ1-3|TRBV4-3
TGCGCCAGCAGCCAAGATCAGGTGGGCAGGAGGTCCTCTGGAAACACCATATATTTT
CASSQDQVGRRSSGNTIYF
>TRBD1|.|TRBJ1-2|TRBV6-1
TGTGCCAGCAGTGAAGAGCCGGGACAGACTAACTATGGCTACACCTTC
CASSEEPGQTNYGYTF
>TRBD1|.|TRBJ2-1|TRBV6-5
TGTGCCAGCAGTTACGGGACAGACAATGAGCAGTTCTTC
CASSYGTDNEQFF
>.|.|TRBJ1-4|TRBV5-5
TGTGCCAGCAGCTTGGAGTTCTCACAGAACCTTGCAACTAATGAAAAACTGTTTTTT
CASSLEFSQNLATNEKLFF
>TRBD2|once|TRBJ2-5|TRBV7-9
TGTGCCAGCAGCCGAACGGGGGAGGGACAAGAGACCCAGTACTTC
CASSRTGEGQETQYF
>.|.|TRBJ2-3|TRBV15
TGTGCCACCAGCAGAGGTGAACTAGCCTACACAGATACGCAGTATTTT
CATSRGELAYTDTQYF
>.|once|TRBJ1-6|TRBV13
TGTGCCAGCAGCTTTAGTGGGAGCTCCTATAATTCACCCCTCCACTTT
CASSFSGSSYNSPLHF
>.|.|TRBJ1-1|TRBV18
TGTGCCAGCTCGACGACAGCGAACACTGAAGCTTTCTTT
CASSTTANTEAFF
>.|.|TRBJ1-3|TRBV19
TGTGCCACCCGTACGGGTTACGGAAACACCATATATTTT
CATRTGYGNTIYF
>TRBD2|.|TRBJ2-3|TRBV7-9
TGTGCCAGCGGGACTAGCGGGAGAATCGGGACAGATACGCAGTATTTT
CASGTSGRIGTDTQYF
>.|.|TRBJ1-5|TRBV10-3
TGTGCCATCAGTGAGTCGGCGGGGGGCGCAAACCAGCCCCAGCATTTT
CAISESAGGANQPQHF
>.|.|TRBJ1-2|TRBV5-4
TGTGCCAGCAGCTTTCAGTATGGCTACACCTTC
CASSFQYGYTF
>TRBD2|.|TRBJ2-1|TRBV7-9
TGTGCCAGCAGCTTAAGGCTAGCGGGGGGCAATGAGCAGTTCTTC
CASSLRLAGGNEQFF
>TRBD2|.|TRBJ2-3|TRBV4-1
TGCGCCAGCAGCCAAGGGTCACTAGCGGGCACAGATACGCAGTATTTT
CASSQGSLAGTDTQYF
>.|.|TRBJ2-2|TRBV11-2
TGTGCCAGCAGCTCCCCGCGGTCCAGCGCGAACACCGGGGAGCTGTTTTTT
CASSSPRSSANTGELFF
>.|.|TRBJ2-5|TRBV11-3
TGTGCCAGCAGCCTAGGAGTAACGGAGACCCAGTACTTC
CASSLGVTETQYF
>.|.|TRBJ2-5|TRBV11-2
TGTGCCAGCAGCAGAGGGCCGGGTCTGGAGAAAGAGACCCAGTACTTC
CASSRGPGLEKETQYF
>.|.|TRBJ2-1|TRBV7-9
TGTGCCAGCACCTGGGGCTATGAGCAGTTCTTC
CASTWGYEQFF
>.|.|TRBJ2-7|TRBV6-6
TGTGCCAGCCGACAGGCCAGGGACGCCTACGAGCAGTACTTC
CASRQARDAYEQYF
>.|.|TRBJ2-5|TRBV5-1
TGCGCCAGCAGCCCGGGACAACGGCAAGAGACCCAGTACTTC
CASSPGQRQETQYF
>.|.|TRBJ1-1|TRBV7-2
TGTGCCAGCAGCTTAGGGTTAGGGGGGGCCGGCACTGAAGCTTTCTTT
CASSLGLGGAGTEAFF
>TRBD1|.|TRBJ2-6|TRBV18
TGTGCCAGCTCACCAAGGACAGGGGCAAAAACCTCTGGGGCCAACGTCCTGACTTTC
CASSPRTGAKTSGANVLTF
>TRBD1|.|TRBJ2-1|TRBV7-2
TGTGCCAGCAGCTCCCCCGGGACAGGGCGCTACAATGAGCAGTTCTTC
CASSSPGTGRYNEQFF
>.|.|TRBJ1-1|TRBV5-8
TGTGCCAGCAGCTTGTCCCAGTTGAACACTGAAGCTTTCTTT
CASSLSQLNTEAFF
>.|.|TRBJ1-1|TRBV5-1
TGCGCCAGCAGCTTGCAGGGACTACACACTGAAGCTTTCTTT
CASSLQGLHTEAFF
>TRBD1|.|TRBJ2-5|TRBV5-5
TGTGCCAGCAGTGGGACAGGGGAGGGTCAAGAGACCCAGTACTTC
CASSGTGEGQETQYF
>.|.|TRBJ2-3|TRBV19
TGTGCCAGTAGTATAGCCCTCACAGATACGCAGTATTTT
CASSIALTDTQYF
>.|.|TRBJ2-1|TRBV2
TGTGCCAGCAGTGGGGGGCAAGGCGGGAGAACCTACAATGAGCAGTTCTTC
CASSGGQGGRTYNEQFF
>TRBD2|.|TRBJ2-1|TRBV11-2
TGTGCCAGCAGCTTAGTGTCGGGACTAGAGGGTGAGCAGTTCTTC
CASSLVSGLEGEQFF
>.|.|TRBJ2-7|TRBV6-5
TGTGCCAGCAGTAATGACCCCGGGAGATCCTACGAGCAGTACTTC
CASSNDPGRSYEQYF
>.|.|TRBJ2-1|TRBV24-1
TGTGCCACCCGACCTGTGAGGCGTGGGGAGGAGCAGTTCTTC
CATRPVRRGEEQFF
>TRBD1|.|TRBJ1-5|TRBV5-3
TGTGCCAGAAGCTTGGGACAGGGGGCTCAGCCCCAGCATTTT
CARSLGQGAQPQHF
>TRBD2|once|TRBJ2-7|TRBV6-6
TGTGCCAGCAGTCCACGCCCGGGACTAGCGGGGGGCAAGTACGAGCAGTACTTC
CASSPRPGLAGGKYEQYF
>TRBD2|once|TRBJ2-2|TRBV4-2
TGTGCCAGCAGCCAAGATCTGGAGCTAGCGGGAGACACCGGGGAGCTGTTTTTT
CASSQDLELAGDTGELFF
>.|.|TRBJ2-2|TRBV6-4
TGTGCCAGCAGCAGGACTTACAACACCGGGGAGCTGTTTTTT
CASSRTYNTGELFF
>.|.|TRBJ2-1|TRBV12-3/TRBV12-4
TGTGCCAGCAGTACGGGGACTCCCAGTCGGTTCTTC
CASSTGTPSRFF
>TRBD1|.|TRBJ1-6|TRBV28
TGTGCCAGCAGTCCGGGGACAGGGAGTTCACCCCTCCACTTT
CASSPGTGSSPLHF
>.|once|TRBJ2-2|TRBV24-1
TGTGCCACCAGTGATCGGGTTTCGTCGTTTCGGGCCGGGGAGCTGTTTTTT
CATSDRVSSFRAGELFF
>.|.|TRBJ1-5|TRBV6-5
TGTGCCAGCAGTTATGGGCCAGGTAGCAATCAGCCCCAGCATTTT
CASSYGPGSNQPQHF